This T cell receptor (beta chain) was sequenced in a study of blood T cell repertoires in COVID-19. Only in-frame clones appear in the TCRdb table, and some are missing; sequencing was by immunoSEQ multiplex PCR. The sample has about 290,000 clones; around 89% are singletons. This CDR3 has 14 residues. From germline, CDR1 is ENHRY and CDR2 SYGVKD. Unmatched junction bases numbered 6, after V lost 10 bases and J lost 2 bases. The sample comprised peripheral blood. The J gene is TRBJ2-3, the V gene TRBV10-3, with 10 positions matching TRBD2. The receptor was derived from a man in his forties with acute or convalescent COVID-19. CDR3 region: CASSLAGSTDTQYF. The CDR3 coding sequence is TGTGCCAGTTCACTAGCGGGGTCCACAGATACGCAGTATTTT.